The rows below give T cell receptor beta chains drawn from one sample of a study of lymphopenia after photon versus proton radiotherapy. The assay was immunoSEQ multiplex PCR, and TCRdb's table has in-frame clones only and misses some. The table records tens of thousands of clones, 85% to 90% of them present only once. This specimen consisted of peripheral blood, obtained from a patient treated with proton-based radiotherapy. The receptor source for this set is an elderly man with esophageal cancer. CDR3s include the opening cysteine and the closing phenylalanine or tryptophan. A D gene is named only where the DNA matches it firmly. Rows may omit the clone size; those that give it use once, few, many or a size class.

TRBJ2-7	TRBV18	TRBD2	NA	CASSALTSGASYEQYF	TGTGCCAGCTCAGCTTTAACTAGCGGGGCCTCCTACGAGCAGTACTTC
TRBJ2-7	TRBV18	TRBD2	NA	CASSPPRLAGGPSSYEQYF	TGTGCCAGCTCACCACCGAGACTAGCGGGAGGGCCGAGCTCCTACGAGCAGTACTTC
TRBJ1-5	TRBV2	NA	once	CASSGRVSNQPQHF	TGTGCCAGCAGTGGCCGGGTTAGCAATCAGCCCCAGCATTTT
TRBJ1-2	TRBV20-1	NA	NA	CSAGGLYGYTF	TGCAGTGCGGGGGGGCTCTATGGCTACACCTTC
TRBJ2-5	TRBV30	NA	NA	CAWSVDSRETQYF	TGTGCCTGGAGTGTGGACTCAAGAGAGACCCAGTACTTC
TRBJ2-3	TRBV12-5	TRBD2	NA	CASGPRGSGSANTQYF	TGTGCTAGTGGCCCCCGAGGGAGCGGGAGTGCAAATACGCAGTATTTT
TRBJ1-2	TRBV7-8	NA	NA	CASSPSAGEAYGYTF	TGTGCCAGCAGCCCAAGCGCGGGGGAGGCCTATGGCTACACCTTC
TRBJ2-7	TRBV2	NA	NA	CASRTGIYEQYF	TGTGCCAGCAGGACAGGCATCTACGAGCAGTACTTC
TRBJ2-7	TRBV19	TRBD2	few	CASSSGSGREQYF	TGTGCCAGTAGTAGCGGGAGCGGGCGTGAGCAGTACTTC
TRBJ2-3	TRBV5-1	TRBD1	NA	CASSSGQYSGADTQYF	TGCGCCAGCAGCTCGGGACAGTACTCTGGGGCAGATACGCAGTATTTT
TRBJ1-5	TRBV9	NA	NA	CASSPQGQRYSNQPQHF	TGTGCCAGCAGCCCTCAAGGACAGAGATATAGCAATCAGCCCCAGCATTTT
TRBJ2-5	TRBV7-8	NA	NA	CASSLTVNQETQYF	TGTGCCAGCAGCTTGACAGTAAACCAAGAGACCCAGTACTTC
TRBJ2-1	TRBV9	NA	NA	CASSVGMFSYNEQFF	TGTGCCAGCAGCGTAGGTATGTTCTCCTACAATGAGCAGTTCTTC
TRBJ2-3	TRBV5-1	TRBD1	NA	CASSLATGRFGTQYF	TGCGCCAGCAGCTTGGCGACAGGGCGGTTCGGTACGCAGTATTTT
TRBJ2-1	TRBV7-2	TRBD2	NA	CASSFGTRRFGEQFF	TGTGCCAGCAGCTTTGGGACTAGAAGGTTCGGAGAGCAGTTCTTC
TRBJ1-4	TRBV4-3	TRBD1	NA	CASSQDLWGQSNEKLFF	TGCGCCAGCAGCCAAGATCTCTGGGGACAGAGTAATGAAAAACTGTTTTTT
TRBJ2-1	TRBV9	TRBD2	few	CASSVTSGSYNEQFF	TGTGCCAGCAGCGTAACTAGCGGCTCCTACAATGAGCAGTTCTTC
TRBJ1-6	TRBV10-3	NA	few	CAISERDNSPLHF	TGTGCCATCAGTGAACGGGATAATTCACCCCTCCACTTT
TRBJ1-2	TRBV6-6	TRBD1	NA	CASTPTGAGYGYTF	TGTGCCAGCACCCCGACAGGGGCTGGCTATGGCTACACCTTC
TRBJ1-2	TRBV7-8	NA	NA	CASSLFDSGLEGYTF	TGTGCCAGCAGCTTATTCGATTCGGGACTCGAGGGCTACACCTTC
TRBJ1-6	TRBV2	TRBD1	NA	CASTLTGERSPLHF	TGTGCCAGCACCTTAACAGGGGAGCGCTCACCCCTCCACTTT
TRBJ1-2	TRBV5-1	NA	NA	CASSLEGLLNYGYTF	TGCGCCAGCAGCTTGGAGGGTTTACTGAACTATGGCTACACCTTC
TRBJ1-4	TRBV28	NA	NA	CASSLGGFEKLFF	TGTGCCAGCAGTTTAGGAGGGTTTGAAAAACTGTTTTTT
TRBJ1-2	TRBV7-9	TRBD1	NA	CASSLGGTGYYGYTF	TGTGCCAGCAGCTTAGGGGGGACAGGATACTATGGCTACACCTTC
TRBJ1-2	TRBV7-9	NA	NA	CASSLAGVPTDYGYTF	TGTGCCAGCAGCTTAGCCGGGGTCCCTACAGACTATGGCTACACCTTC
TRBJ2-6	TRBV7-6	TRBD1	NA	CASSRFGTGKSGANVLTF	TGTGCCAGCAGCCGATTCGGGACAGGAAAATCTGGGGCCAACGTCCTGACTTTC
TRBJ2-7	TRBV5-1	TRBD1	few	CASSPQGESYEQYF	TGCGCCAGCAGTCCCCAGGGGGAGTCCTACGAGCAGTACTTC
TRBJ2-7	TRBV9	NA	few	CASSVAPQAGEQYF	TGTGCCAGCAGCGTAGCCCCCCAAGCCGGCGAGCAGTACTTC
TRBJ2-2	TRBV27	TRBD2	NA	CASSLRLAGGPSGELFF	TGTGCCAGCAGTTTACGACTAGCGGGAGGGCCGTCCGGGGAGCTGTTTTTT
TRBJ2-1	TRBV19	TRBD2	NA	CASSIREGRNEQFF	TGTGCCAGTAGTATACGGGAGGGCCGAAATGAGCAGTTCTTC
TRBJ2-2	TRBV4-3	NA	NA	CASSPPVETGELFF	TGCGCCAGCAGCCCCCCGGTGGAGACCGGGGAGCTGTTTTTT
TRBJ1-1	TRBV30	NA	few	CAWSTEEYAFF	TGTGCCTGGAGCACTGAAGAGTACGCTTTCTTT
TRBJ1-1	TRBV6-5	NA	NA	CASSSQTSIPEAFF	TGTGCCAGCAGTTCCCAGACATCTATCCCTGAAGCTTTCTTT
TRBJ2-2	TRBV13	NA	NA	CASSLEFSPGELFF	TGTGCCAGCAGCTTAGAATTCAGTCCCGGGGAGCTGTTTTTT
TRBJ1-1	TRBV6-6	NA	NA	CASSTGGGRTTEAFF	TGTGCCAGCAGCACCGGGGGGGGGCGGACCACTGAAGCTTTCTTT
TRBJ1-6	TRBV2	TRBD1	few	CASSWDSDFSPLHF	TGTGCCAGCAGTTGGGACAGCGATTTTTCACCCCTCCACTTT
TRBJ1-4	TRBV18	NA	NA	CASSQGNVEKLFF	TGTGCCAGCTCCCAGGGGAACGTTGAAAAACTGTTTTTT
TRBJ2-7	TRBV10-3	NA	NA	CAISEPPSTGTEQYF	TGTGCCATCAGTGAGCCCCCCTCTACGGGAACCGAGCAGTACTTC
TRBJ2-7	TRBV4-2	TRBD1	NA	CASSPGTGGSEQYF	TGTGCCAGCAGTCCCGGGACAGGGGGCTCCGAGCAGTACTTC
TRBJ2-7	TRBV19	NA	once	CASSIDLSRGGWYEQYF	TGTGCCAGTAGTATAGATCTCTCCAGGGGTGGATGGTACGAGCAGTACTTC
TRBJ1-1	TRBV19	NA	NA	CASSPLRVTEAFF	TGTGCCAGTAGCCCTCTTAGGGTAACTGAAGCTTTCTTT
TRBJ1-2	TRBV6-6	TRBD1	NA	CASRAQGAVYGYTF	TGTGCCAGCAGGGCGCAGGGGGCCGTCTATGGCTACACCTTC
TRBJ2-1	TRBV5-4	NA	NA	CASSLFGPSSYNEQFF	TGTGCCAGCAGCTTGTTCGGCCCCAGCTCCTACAATGAGCAGTTCTTC
TRBJ1-6	TRBV10-3	NA	NA	CAISESMVRAVPPLHF	TGTGCCATCAGTGAGTCGATGGTCAGGGCCGTTCCACCCCTCCACTTT